The rows below give T cell receptor beta chains drawn from one sample of a study of blood T cell repertoires in COVID-19. Assay: immunoSEQ multiplex PCR; the TCRdb copy retains only in-frame clones and omits some. This table holds approximately 62,000 clones, around 90% found once. Source material: peripheral blood. All receptors derive from a man in his 60s with acute or convalescent COVID-19. CDR3s include the opening cysteine and the closing phenylalanine or tryptophan. The D gene is left open where the match is weak. Clone size appears in some rows only: once, few, many, or a class for an expanded clone.

D	V	J	size	CDR3	DNA
.	TRBV7-2	TRBJ2-1	.	CASSFRGNAYNEQFF	TGTGCCAGCAGCTTCCGCGGGAACGCCTACAATGAGCAGTTCTTC
.	TRBV27	TRBJ2-1	.	CASSSRGGTYNEQFF	TGTGCCAGCAGTTCCCGGGGCGGGACCTACAATGAGCAGTTCTTC
.	TRBV18	TRBJ2-4	.	CASSPLGVGKNIQYF	TGTGCCAGCTCACCTTTAGGGGTGGGCAAAAACATTCAGTACTTC
TRBD2	TRBV29-1	TRBJ2-1	.	CSVDGILAGGRNEQFF	TGCAGCGTTGACGGCATACTAGCGGGAGGAAGGAATGAGCAGTTCTTC
TRBD2	TRBV7-8	TRBJ2-5	.	CASSLVTGGPETQYF	TGTGCCAGCAGCCTGGTAACGGGAGGGCCGGAGACCCAGTACTTC
.	TRBV6-5	TRBJ1-1	.	CASSYGQMNTEAFF	TGTGCCAGCAGTTACGGTCAGATGAACACTGAAGCTTTCTTT
.	TRBV11-3	TRBJ2-1	.	CASSLGRGNSYNEQFF	TGTGCCAGCAGCTTAGGCAGGGGAAATAGTTACAATGAGCAGTTCTTC
.	TRBV28	TRBJ2-7	once	CASFRGTGGTSGRASSVYEQYF	TGTGCCAGCTTCCGCGGGACAGGGGGCACTAGCGGGAGGGCCAGTTCAGTTTACGAGCAGTACTTC
TRBD1	TRBV3-1/TRBV3-2	TRBJ1-2	.	CASSFPGTGDGYTF	TGTGCCAGCAGCTTCCCAGGTACAGGGGATGGCTACACCTTC
.	TRBV6-5	TRBJ2-7	once	CASKRQVSMNEQYF	TGTGCCAGCAAAAGACAGGTTTCAATGAACGAGCAGTACTTC
.	TRBV28	TRBJ1-2	once	CASSLGGRESYTF	TGTGCCAGCAGTTTGGGGGGGCGCGAAAGCTACACCTTC
TRBD1	TRBV5-1	TRBJ1-1	.	CASSWGGTGNTEAFF	TGCGCCAGCAGCTGGGGCGGGACAGGGAACACTGAAGCTTTCTTT
.	TRBV6-1	TRBJ2-2	.	CASSELGDTGELFF	TGTGCCAGCAGTGAACTCGGGGACACCGGGGAGCTGTTTTTT
.	TRBV11-3	TRBJ2-1	.	CASSSTGLPENEQFF	TGTGCCAGCAGCTCGACCGGCCTCCCGGAGAATGAGCAGTTCTTC
.	TRBV19	TRBJ2-2	.	CASSMGGGAGELFF	TGTGCCAGTAGTATGGGCGGAGGAGCCGGGGAGCTGTTTTTT
.	TRBV11-2	TRBJ1-3	.	CASSRYTGLWSGTIYF	TGTGCCAGCAGCCGCTACACGGGACTGTGGAGCGGCACCATATATTTT
TRBD2	TRBV27	TRBJ2-3	.	CASSSSSGRALKDTQYF	TGTGCCAGCAGTTCCTCATCCGGGAGGGCCCTCAAGGATACGCAGTATTTT
.	TRBV30	TRBJ1-2	.	CAWSVHRVDGYTF	TGTGCCTGGAGTGTCCACAGGGTCGATGGCTACACCTTC
.	TRBV21-1	TRBJ1-1	.	CASSPLRGRLGTEAFF	TGTGCCAGCAGCCCACTCAGGGGCCGGCTGGGCACTGAAGCTTTCTTT
.	TRBV5-8	TRBJ2-1	.	CASSPPLNEQFF	TGTGCCAGCAGCCCCCCCCTCAATGAGCAGTTCTTC
.	TRBV11-3	TRBJ1-1	once	CASRFGGNTEAFF	TGTGCCAGCAGATTCGGGGGGAACACTGAAGCTTTCTTT
.	TRBV4-3	TRBJ1-1	.	CASSQDWSSGEIIYEEAFF	TGCGCCAGCAGCCAAGACTGGTCCAGCGGGGAAATAATATACGAAGAAGCTTTCTTT